This entry lists 32 T cell receptor beta chains sequenced from one sample in a study of T cell changes during pregnancy in multiple sclerosis. Generated by immunoSEQ multiplex PCR, the TCRdb table keeps only in-frame clones and is missing some. Seen here are roughly 93,000 clones, about 91% observed once, and the top ten hold around 1.8%. The material was peripheral blood, obtained in the first trimester of pregnancy. The receptor set was obtained from a female donor in good health, enrolled as a control in a pregnancy study.

The V and J genes are TRBV6-6 and TRBJ2-7; D is possibly TRBD2 (6 bases). Trimming took off 2 bases at V and 5 bases at J, with 13 bases between the two ends. The germline V gene encodes CDR1 MNHNY and CDR2 SVGAGI (reference sequence). The CDR3 has 14 residues. CDR3 sequence: CASSYSGWRDEQYF. The CDR3 bases are TGTGCCAGCAGTTACAGCGGGTGGAGAGACGAGCAGTACTTC.

The chain is built from TRBV6-1 and TRBJ1-1, with a tentative D call TRBD1 (5 bases). CDR3 length: 12 residues. V lost 7 bases and J lost 10, with 16 bases in between. The germline CDR1 and CDR2 sequences are MNHNS and SASEGT. The CDR3 region is CASKAPPQGAFF. CDR3 DNA sequence: TGTGCCAGCAAGGCCCCCCCTCAGGGAGCTTTCTTT.

This clone was counted a single time. V and J are TRBV10-3 and TRBJ2-3, with TRBD2 identical over 9 bases. The trim removed 4 bases at V and 6 bases at J, leaving 17 bases unmatched. The CDR3 has 18 amino acids. Germline loops: CDR1 ENHRY, CDR2 SYGVKD. CDR3 DNA sequence: TGTGCCATCAGTGGGGCCGGGCTAGCGGGAACCTCGGGCGATACGCAGTATTTT. Amino acid sequence: CAISGAGLAGTSGDTQYF.

The chain joins TRBV9 to TRBJ2-1, with TRBD2 matching 10 bases. This CDR3 spans 14 amino acids. The junction had 3 bases not matched to a gene; V was cut back by 0 bases and J by 9 bases. Germline V gene sequence: CDR1 SGDLS, CDR2 YYNGEE. The CDR3 DNA follows: TGTGCCAGCAGCGTAGCTAGCGGGGGATCTGAGCAGTTCTTC. Translated, it gives CASSVASGGSEQFF.

This chain links TRBV18 with TRBJ2-7; D not certain. The CDR3 is made up of 14 amino acids. Germline CDR1 KGHSH, CDR2 LQKENI. Between the trimmed V and J ends, which lost 1 base and 3 bases, there was a span of 10 bases. As DNA, the CDR3 is TGTGCCAGCTCACCACAGCCACTTTACTACGAGCAGTACTTC. Translated, it gives CASSPQPLYYEQYF. The full variable domain, rest sourced from reference TRBV18 and TRBJ2-7, is NAGVMQNPRHLVRRRGQEARLRCSPMKGHSHVYWYRQLPEEGLKFMVYLQKENIIDESGMPKERFSAEFPKEGPSILRIQQVVRGDSAAYFCASSPQPLYYEQYFGPGTRLTVT.

The chain recombines TRBV18 with TRBJ2-7, with 11 bases that match TRBD1. The CDR3 sequence is 14 residues long. CDR1 is KGHSH, CDR2 LQKENI, per germline. V was clipped by 5 bases and J by 2 bases; unmatched bases: 2. The CDR3 sequence is CASSWGQGAYEQYF. CDR3 coding DNA: TGTGCCAGCTCATGGGGACAGGGGGCCTACGAGCAGTACTTC.

As DNA, the CDR3 is TGTGCCAGCAGCTTAGCCGGAGCTAACTATGGCTACACCTTC. The encoded protein is CASSLAGANYGYTF. V usage is TRBV7-8 and J usage is TRBJ1-2; D is unresolved. Germline assignment: CDR1 SGHVS and CDR2 FQNEAQ. This CDR3 is 14 amino acids long. The V end was cut by 0 bases, the J end by 0 bases, with 5 bases between.

This clone was counted once. The chain is built from TRBV4-3 and TRBJ1-1; 8 bases match TRBD1. The V segment lost 3 bases and the J segment 8 bases; nucleotides outside the gene matches: 8. This CDR3 has 14 residues. Germline assignment: CDR1 LGHNA and CDR2 YSLEER. The CDR3 sequence: CASSHLNRDREAFF. In DNA form, the CDR3 reads TGCGCCAGCAGCCATTTAAACCGGGACAGGGAAGCTTTCTTT.

This chain joins TRBV4-1 and TRBJ2-7; weak D call: TRBD2 (5 bases). The CDR3 consists of 16 residues. Trimming pared 1 base from V and 3 bases from J, leaving 16 bases between. Germline V gene data show CDR1 as MGHRA and CDR2 as YSYEKL. CDR3 residues: CASSQGLGAGGYEQYF. DNA of the CDR3: TGCGCCAGCAGCCAAGGATTGGGAGCAGGAGGCTACGAGCAGTACTTC.

The chain combines TRBV7-9 with TRBJ2-5, with D hard to call. This CDR3 is 13 amino acids long. V was shortened by 5 bases and J by 1 base, with 8 bases between the two germline ends. CDR1 and CDR2 from the germline V gene are SEHNR and FQNEAQ (reference sequence). For the CDR3, the DNA is TGTGCCAGCAGCCCCAGACTCCAAGAGACCCAGTACTTC. This encodes CASSPRLQETQYF.

CDR3 in amino acids: CASSVEEAEAFF. The CDR3 DNA reads as TGTGCCAGCAGCGTAGAGGAGGCTGAAGCTTTCTTT. The gene calls are TRBV9 and TRBJ1-1; no reliable D call. Germline V gives CDR1 SGDLS, CDR2 YYNGEE. With 0 bases removed from V and 6 bases from J, the gap between germline ends came to 6 bases. The CDR3 is made up of 12 amino acids.

The V call is TRBV2, the J call TRBJ2-7; the D gene is possibly TRBD1 (5 bases). Germline V gives CDR1 SNHLY, CDR2 FYNNEI. The V gene lost 6 bases and the J gene lost 5 bases, with 8 bases spanning the gap. The CDR3 is 11 amino acids. The CDR3 loop reads CASSQGDEQYF. DNA of the CDR3: TGTGCCAGCAGCCAGGGTGACGAGCAGTACTTC.

V is TRBV30 and J is TRBJ1-1; 9 nucleotides match TRBD1. The CDR3 is 14 amino acids. V shed 2 bases and J 6 bases; nucleotides not matched to a gene: 7. From germline, CDR1 is GTSNPN and CDR2 SVGIG (reference sequence). The CDR3 DNA follows: TGTGCCTGGAGTACTGGACAGGGGTTCTCTGAAGCTTTCTTT. Translating gives CAWSTGQGFSEAFF.

This rearrangement joins TRBV5-1 to TRBJ2-7, with TRBD1 matching over 10 bases. Germline values: CDR1 SGHRS, CDR2 YFSETQ. V was pared by 3 bases and J by 6 bases, with 6 bases of the junction left unmatched. The CDR3 totals 14 residues. CDR3 amino acids: CASSYGQGVLEQYF. The DNA for the CDR3 is TGCGCCAGCAGCTACGGACAGGGGGTACTCGAGCAGTACTTC.

The chain links TRBV9 to TRBJ2-1; TRBD2 matches at 9 bases. The germline V gene has CDR1 SGDLS and CDR2 YYNGEE. J was trimmed by 8 bases and V by 4 bases; bases with no gene match: 16. CDR3 length: 17 residues. The CDR3 DNA follows: TGTGCCAGCAGCACCTATAGCGGGGGAGCCTCTAGGGATGAGCAGTTCTTC. Translation gives CASSTYSGGASRDEQFF.

V usage is TRBV6-5 and J usage is TRBJ1-6; D not resolved. This CDR3 region has 14 residues. Trimming took off 6 bases at V and 1 base at J, with 7 bases between the two ends. Germline CDR1 is MNHEY and CDR2 is SVGAGI. The CDR3 sequence is CASRTVSYNSPLHF. CDR3 bases: TGTGCCAGCAGAACAGTATCCTATAATTCACCCCTCCACTTT.

This chain joins TRBV6-5 and TRBJ2-1, with D perhaps matching TRBD1 (6 bases). Deletions cut 0 bases from V and 2 bases from J, with 11 bases between. The CDR3 consists of 16 residues. Per the germline V gene, CDR1 is MNHEY and CDR2 is SVGAGI. The CDR3 nucleotides are TGTGCCAGCAGTTACTCGTTACAGGGTCCCTACAATGAGCAGTTCTTC. Residues: CASSYSLQGPYNEQFF.

The chain links TRBV7-2 to TRBJ2-7; TRBD1 matches 9 bases. The trim removed 5 bases at V and 9 bases at J, leaving 17 bases unmatched. Looked up from germline, CDR1 is SGHTA and CDR2 is FQGNSA. The CDR3 runs 16 residues. The CDR3 spells CASSPTGGRGPGAQYF. The CDR3 DNA reads as TGTGCCAGCAGCCCCACAGGGGGCAGGGGGCCCGGGGCGCAGTACTTC.

This chain uses TRBV9 with TRBJ2-1; TRBD2 matches at 9 bases. The V segment lost 4 bases and the J segment 7 bases; nucleotides outside the gene matches: 12. The CDR3 has 16 residues. Germline loops: CDR1 SGDLS, CDR2 YYNGEE. The CDR3 coding sequence is TGTGCCAGCAGCCCTCTGCGGGGGGGCCCGAGAAATGAGCAGTTCTTC. Its translation is CASSPLRGGPRNEQFF.

This clone was picked up a small number of times. The chain recombines TRBV4-2 with TRBJ1-4; D perhaps matches TRBD1 (5 bases). V gave up 1 base and J gave up 0 bases, with 12 bases separating them. Per germline, CDR1 LGHNA and CDR2 YNFKEQ. The CDR3 totals 17 residues. In DNA, the CDR3 is TGTGCCAGCAGCCAAGCACAAGGGGCCCCAACTAATGAAAAACTGTTTTTT. This gives the protein CASSQAQGAPTNEKLFF.

The chain employs TRBV7-2 and TRBJ2-7; TRBD2 matches 9 bases. CDR3 length equals 17 residues. Trimming removed 0 bases from V and 4 bases from J; junction bases left unmatched: 10. Germline V gives CDR1 SGHTA, CDR2 FQGNSA. The CDR3 DNA reads TGTGCCAGCAGCTTAGCGGGTGCGGGGGGGCTCTGGTACGAGCAGTACTTC. This gives the protein CASSLAGAGGLWYEQYF.

This chain uses TRBV6-5 with TRBJ1-2; TRBD1 matches 9 bases. The J segment lost 8 bases and the V segment lost 7 bases, leaving 5 bases of the junction unmatched. CDR1 is MNHEY, CDR2 SVGAGI, per germline. This CDR3 region has 12 residues. The CDR3 DNA sequence: TGTGCCAGCACCAGACAGGGGGGCGGCTACACCTTC. As protein: CASTRQGGGYTF.

This chain connects TRBV5-1 to TRBJ2-7; D is unclear. CDR1 and CDR2 (germline): SGHRS, YFSETQ. With 0 bases removed from V and 4 bases from J, the gap between germline ends came to 11 bases. There are 14 residues in the CDR3. The CDR3 here is CASSLVVLPYEQYF. As DNA, the CDR3 is TGCGCCAGCAGCTTGGTAGTTTTGCCATACGAGCAGTACTTC. The full variable domain, its missing parts supplied by reference TRBV5-1 and TRBJ2-7, is KAGVTQTPRYLIKTRGQQVTLSCSPISGHRSVSWYQQTPGQGLQFLFEYFSETQRNKGNFPGRFSGRQFSNSRSEMNVSTLELGDSALYLCASSLVVLPYEQYFGPGTRLTVT.

V and J are TRBV30 and TRBJ1-1; D unclear. The germline V and J ends were trimmed by 0 bases and 4 bases, with 6 bases remaining between them. This CDR3 is built from 12 residues. CDR1 is GTSNPN, CDR2 SVGIG, per germline (reference sequence). In nucleotides, the CDR3 is TGTGCCTGGAGTGTACTAGTCACTGAAGCTTTCTTT. This translates into CAWSVLVTEAFF.

This chain joins TRBV7-2 and TRBJ2-5; D ambiguous. Trimming pared 3 bases from V and 0 bases from J, leaving 8 bases between. This CDR3 has 14 residues. The V gene's germline CDR1 is SGHTA and CDR2 FQGNSA. CDR3: CASSFQAYQETQYF. In DNA form, the CDR3 reads TGTGCCAGCAGCTTTCAAGCGTACCAAGAGACCCAGTACTTC.

The chain is built from TRBV7-8 and TRBJ1-6; D possibly corresponds to TRBD1 (5 bases). Trimming stripped 6 bases from V and 9 bases from J, with 21 bases between. Germline CDR1 SGHVS, CDR2 FQNEAQ. The CDR3 is 16 amino acids. The CDR3, as DNA: TGTGCCAGCAGAGGGGCCCGGTACCAGCGAGCTTCACCCCTCCACTTT. Translated: CASRGARYQRASPLHF.

The chain employs TRBV4-3 and TRBJ2-7; weak D call: TRBD1 (6 bases). Per the germline V gene, CDR1 is LGHNA and CDR2 is YSLEER. V lost 3 bases and J lost 4, with 19 bases in between. This CDR3 region has 16 residues. The CDR3 loop is CASSHTTGLSLYEQYF. The CDR3 DNA reads as TGCGCCAGCAGCCACACGACAGGCCTTTCCCTGTACGAGCAGTACTTC.

The chain recombines TRBV4-3 with TRBJ1-2; tentative D call: TRBD1 (5 bases). V was trimmed by 0 bases and J by 5 bases, leaving 22 bases between them. The germline gives CDR1 LGHNA, CDR2 YSLEER. CDR3 length: 18 amino acids. CDR3 in DNA: TGCGCCAGCAGCCAAGATGGGGGTGGGGGGTCAGCCGGGTATGGCTACACCTTC. The encoded protein is CASSQDGGGGSAGYGYTF.

J is TRBJ1-6 and V is TRBV4-2; TRBD1 is a possible D gene (6 bases). This CDR3 is built from 15 residues. Trimming took 3 bases from V and 9 from J, leaving 15 bases between them. Germline V lookup: CDR1 LGHNA, CDR2 YNFKEQ. The chain's CDR3 is CASSQSGVAFSPLHF. The DNA for the CDR3 is TGTGCCAGCAGCCAGTCAGGGGTTGCGTTTTCACCCCTCCACTTT.

The chain couples TRBV28 to TRBJ1-1; D unresolved. Germline assignment: CDR1 MDHEN and CDR2 SYDVKM. Trimming took 7 bases from V and 7 from J, leaving 10 bases between them. This CDR3 region has 11 residues. CDR3 amino acids: CASKVEREAFF. The CDR3 nucleotides are TGTGCCAGCAAGGTTGAGCGTGAAGCTTTCTTT. The entire variable domain, with the rest obtained from reference TRBV28 and TRBJ1-1, is as follows: DVKVTQSSRYLVKRTGEKVFLECVQDMDHENMFWYRQDPGLGLRLIYFSYDVKMKEKGDIPEGYSVSREKKERFSLILESASTNQTSMYLCASKVEREAFFGQGTRLTVV.

This chain joins TRBV7-3 and TRBJ2-5; 7 nucleotides match TRBD1. The V gene end was trimmed by 2 bases and the J gene end by 5 bases; junction bases not matched to a gene: 8. The V gene's germline CDR1 is SGHTA and CDR2 FQGTGA. The CDR3 length is 15 residues. CDR3 nucleotide sequence: TGTGCCAGCAGCTTAGAGAACAGGGGCCTGGAGACCCAGTACTTC. This codes for CASSLENRGLETQYF.

This chain uses TRBV27 with TRBJ2-2; TRBD2 matches 10 bases. Germline V gene sequence: CDR1 MNHEY, CDR2 SMNVEV (reference sequence). The CDR3 consists of 14 residues. Unmatched junction bases numbered 6, after V lost 5 bases and J lost 9 bases. CDR3 in amino acids: CASSLAGVGRELFF. The CDR3 region has the DNA TGTGCCAGCAGTCTAGCGGGGGTCGGTCGGGAGCTGTTTTTT.